This TCR beta chain derives from a study of early T cells in non-severe SARS-CoV-2 infection. Whole-study results and caveats: Matching with VDJdb favored anti-spike CD8 responses (missing private and CD4 specificities).

This clonotype was seen more than once but under ten times. No antigen is known for it. The TCR library protocol was used to attach unique molecular identifiers. These identifiers were attached to individual cDNA molecules. TCRdb itself ran the 5' RACE reads through MiXCR, one entry per CDR3 protein. The table includes roughly 80,000 distinct CDR3 sequences, roughly 12% detected once. CDR1 DFQATT and CDR2 SNEGSKA come from the germline V gene (reference sequence). Trimming removed 3 bases at V and 1 base at J, with 9 bases between. This CDR3 comprises 13 residues. The clonotype originates from an adult who was a healthcare worker with PCR-confirmed SARS-CoV-2 infection or an uninfected control (not recorded which). The rearrangement links TRBV20-1 to TRBJ1-1, with D possibly TRBD1 on 6 matching bases. Sample: whole blood, taken at baseline. The CDR3 reads CSARGGSNTEAFF. CDR3 sequence (DNA): TGCAGTGCTAGGGGGGGCTCGAACACTGAAGCTTTCTTT.